The 9 T cell receptor beta chains in this list originate from one sample, sequenced in a study of T cell clonality in common variable immunodeficiency. Findings and limits, study-wide: In common variable immunodeficiency, TCR beta chains reportedly carried fewer deletions and N-nucleotide insertions.

Profiled with immunoSEQ multiplex PCR; TCRdb holds only in-frame clones, not every one. The table for this sample gives about 15,000 clones. Their cognate antigens are unknown. The sequencing sample was made of peripheral blood mononuclear cells. These receptors all stem from a human donor with common variable immunodeficiency.

Comments on this clone: The CDR3 extends 3 residues past the end of the read, so its final part is completed from the germline J gene. This rearrangement joins TRBV5-1 to TRBJ2-7, with TRBD2 matching over 10 bases. V shed 3 bases, J shed 0 bases, and the junction held 6 bases outside the gene matches. The CDR3 totals 16 residues. CDR1 is SGHRS, CDR2 YFSETQ, per germline. The CDR3 bases that were read are TGCGCCAGCAGCTCTGTAGCGGGGGGACCCTCCTACGAG. Translating gives CASSSVAGGPSYE. The whole CDR3 region reads CASSSVAGGPSYEQYF.

Comment on this clone: Coverage ceases 3 residues before the CDR3 finishes, and the germline J gene fills in the end. The chain uses TRBV30 and TRBJ2-3; 8 nucleotides match TRBD2. Per the germline V gene, CDR1 is GTSNPN and CDR2 is SVGIG (reference sequence). CDR3 length: 17 residues. Trimming cost V 4 bases and J 1 base; bases outside gene matches: 13. The CDR3 region is CAWKGGRGGWGTDTQYF. CDR3 DNA (partial): TGTGCCTGGAAAGGGGGACGGGGGGGCTGGGGCACAGATACG. The variable domain in full, with the rest retrieved from reference TRBV30 and TRBJ2-3, is SQTIHQWPATLVQPVGSPLSLECTVEGTSNPNLYWYRQAAGRGLQLLFYSVGIGQISSEVPQNLSASRPQDRQFILSSKKLLLSDSGFYLCAWKGGRGGWGTDTQYFGPGTRLTVL.

To note about this clone: The read terminates 3 residues before the CDR3 end, so the remaining end is supplied by the germline J gene. The chain links TRBV20-1 to TRBJ2-3, with TRBD2 matching 8 bases. The J segment lost 4 bases and the V segment lost 4 bases, leaving 13 bases of the junction unmatched. Germline values: CDR1 DFQATT, CDR2 SNEGSKA (reference sequence). The CDR3 extends over 16 amino acids. CDR3: CSATLTGGGLADTQYF. The DNA read from the CDR3 is TGCAGTGCTACGTTGACTGGCGGGGGGTTAGCAGATACG.

This clone shows up as medium-sized by frequency. The read finishes 3 residues shy of the CDR3 end, and the germline J gene is used to complete it. This rearrangement joins TRBV29-1 to TRBJ2-1, with D hard to call. CDR3 length equals 14 residues. V lost 8 bases and J 0 bases, leaving 14 bases between the germline ends. CDR1 SQVTM and CDR2 ANQGSEA come from the germline V gene. The CDR3 spells CSSRPLNSYNEQFF. The CDR3 bases that were read are TGCAGCTCCCGCCCACTTAACTCCTACAATGAG.

On this clone: The sequenced fragment ends 3 residues before the CDR3 boundary, so the rest is inferred from the germline J gene. The rearrangement links TRBV5-1 to TRBJ2-3; the D gene is possibly TRBD1 (5 bases). CDR1 SGHRS and CDR2 YFSETQ come from the germline V gene. The CDR3 sequence is 15 residues long. Between the trimmed V and J ends, which lost 1 base and 1 base, there was a span of 10 bases. CDR3 in amino acids: CASSLLQGRTDTQYF. CDR3 DNA, as far as it was read: TGCGCCAGCAGCTTGCTTCAGGGCCGCACAGATACG. Supplemented by reference TRBV5-1 and TRBJ2-3, the full variable domain reads KAGVTQTPRYLIKTRGQQVTLSCSPISGHRSVSWYQQTPGQGLQFLFEYFSETQRNKGNFPGRFSGRQFSNSRSEMNVSTLELGDSALYLCASSLLQGRTDTQYFGPGTRLTVL.

Note on this clone: Coverage ceases 3 residues before the CDR3 finishes, and the germline J gene fills in the end. The rearrangement links TRBV19 to TRBJ2-5; D might be TRBD2 (5 bases). CDR1 is LNHDA, CDR2 SQIVND, per germline (reference sequence). Deletions cut 4 bases from V and 4 bases from J, with 13 bases between. The CDR3 extends over 14 amino acids. Partial CDR3 DNA: TGTGCCAGTAGTACATACTCGAGCGGAGAGACC. It encodes CASSTYSSGET. The whole CDR3 protein reads CASSTYSSGETQYF. Full variable domain (missing parts from reference TRBV19 and TRBJ2-5): DGGITQSPKYLFRKEGQNVTLSCEQNLNHDAMYWYRQDPGQGLRLIYYSQIVNDFQKGDIAEGYSVSREKKESFPLTVTSAQKNPTAFYLCASSTYSSGETQYFGPGTRLLVL.

Points on this clone: The CDR3 end lies 3 residues beyond the end of the read and is filled in from the germline J gene. The chain links TRBV20-1 to TRBJ2-7; weak D call: TRBD2 (6 bases). The CDR3 is made up of 12 amino acids. Trimming cost V 8 bases and J 4 bases, with 15 bases left between them. CDR1 and CDR2 from the germline V gene are DFQATT and SNEGSKA (reference sequence). Here the CDR3 reads CSCRGNQYEQYF. The sequenced CDR3 bases are TGCAGTTGCCGCGGGAATCAATACGAG.

In regard to this clone: The read is 3 residues too short to cover the CDR3 end, so that end is filled in from the germline J gene. The chain combines TRBV30 with TRBJ1-5, with TRBD1 as a possible D gene (5 bases). Germline CDR1 and CDR2: GTSNPN and SVGIG (reference sequence). Trimming removed 1 base at V and 2 bases at J, with 15 bases between. This CDR3 has 16 amino acids. The CDR3 bases that were read are TGTGCCTGGAGTGGTAAAAGGGGATTTGGCAATCAGCCC. This translates into CAWSGKRGFGNQP. The CDR3 reads in full as CAWSGKRGFGNQPQHF.

As for this clone: The observed sequence ends 3 residues before the CDR3 terminus, with the missing tail filled in from the germline J gene. The chain employs TRBV10-3 and TRBJ2-7; TRBD1 aligns across 11 bases. CDR1 is ENHRY and CDR2 is SYGVKD in the germline V gene. Trimming removed 6 bases from V and 3 bases from J; junction bases left unmatched: 4. The CDR3 covers 14 residues. Partial CDR3 DNA: TGTGCCATCAGAGGGACAGGGGGTGGCTACGAG. Amino acids: CAIRGTGGGYE. The CDR3 reads in full as CAIRGTGGGYEQYF.